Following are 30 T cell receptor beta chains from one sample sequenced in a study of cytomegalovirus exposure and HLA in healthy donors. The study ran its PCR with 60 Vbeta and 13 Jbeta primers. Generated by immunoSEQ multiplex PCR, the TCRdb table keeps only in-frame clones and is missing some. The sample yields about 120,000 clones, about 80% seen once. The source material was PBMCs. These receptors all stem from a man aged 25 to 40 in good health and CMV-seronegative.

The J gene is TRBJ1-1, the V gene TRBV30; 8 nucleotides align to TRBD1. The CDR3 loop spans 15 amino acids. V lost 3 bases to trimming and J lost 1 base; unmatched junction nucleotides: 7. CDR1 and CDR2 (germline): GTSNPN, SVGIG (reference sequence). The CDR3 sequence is CAWRIPGQGNTEAFF. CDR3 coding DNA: TGTGCCTGGAGGATACCTGGACAGGGGAACACTGAAGCTTTCTTT.

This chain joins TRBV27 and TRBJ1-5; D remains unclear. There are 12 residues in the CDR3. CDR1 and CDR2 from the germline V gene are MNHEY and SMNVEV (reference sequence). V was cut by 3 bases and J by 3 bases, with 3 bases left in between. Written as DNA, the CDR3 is TGTGCCAGCAGTTTTAACAATCAGCCCCAGCATTTT. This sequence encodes CASSFNNQPQHF.

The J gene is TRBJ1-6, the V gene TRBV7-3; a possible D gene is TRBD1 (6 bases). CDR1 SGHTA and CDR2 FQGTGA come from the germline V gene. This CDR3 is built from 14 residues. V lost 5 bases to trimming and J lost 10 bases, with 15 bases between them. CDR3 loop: CASSPTGLDSPLHF. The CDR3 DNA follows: TGTGCCAGCAGCCCTACAGGGCTTGACTCACCCCTCCACTTT.

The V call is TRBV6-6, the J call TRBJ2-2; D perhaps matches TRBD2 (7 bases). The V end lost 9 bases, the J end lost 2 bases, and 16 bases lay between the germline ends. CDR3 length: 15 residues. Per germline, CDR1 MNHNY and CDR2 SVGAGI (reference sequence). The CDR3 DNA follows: TGTGCCAGTTGGAGCGGGACAACCAACACCGGGGAGCTGTTTTTT. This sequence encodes CASWSGTTNTGELFF.

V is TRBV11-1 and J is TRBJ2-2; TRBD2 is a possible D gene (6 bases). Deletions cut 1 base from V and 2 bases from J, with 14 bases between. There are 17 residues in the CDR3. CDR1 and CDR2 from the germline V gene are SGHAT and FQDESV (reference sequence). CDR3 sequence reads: CASSLVPGRLNTGELFF. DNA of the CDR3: TGTGCCAGCAGCTTAGTCCCGGGGAGGCTTAACACCGGGGAGCTGTTTTTT.

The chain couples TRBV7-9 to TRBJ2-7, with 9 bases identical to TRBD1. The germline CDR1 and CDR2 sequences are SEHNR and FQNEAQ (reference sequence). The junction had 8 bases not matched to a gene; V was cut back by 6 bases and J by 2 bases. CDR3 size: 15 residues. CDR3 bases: TGTGCCAGCAGGAAATTACAGGGGGCGACCTACGAGCAGTACTTC. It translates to CASRKLQGATYEQYF.

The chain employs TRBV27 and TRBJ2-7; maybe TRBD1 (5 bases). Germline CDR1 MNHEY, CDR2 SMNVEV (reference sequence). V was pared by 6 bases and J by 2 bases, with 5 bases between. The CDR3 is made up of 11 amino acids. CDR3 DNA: TGTGCCAGCAGGGACACCTACGAGCAGTACTTC. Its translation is CASRDTYEQYF.

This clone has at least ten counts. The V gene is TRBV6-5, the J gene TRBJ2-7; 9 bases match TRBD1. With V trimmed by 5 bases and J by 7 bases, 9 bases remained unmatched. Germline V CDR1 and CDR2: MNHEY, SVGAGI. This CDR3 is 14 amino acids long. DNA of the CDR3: TGTGCCAGCAGTCTCAGAGGGACAGGGTGGGAGCAGTACTTC. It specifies CASSLRGTGWEQYF.

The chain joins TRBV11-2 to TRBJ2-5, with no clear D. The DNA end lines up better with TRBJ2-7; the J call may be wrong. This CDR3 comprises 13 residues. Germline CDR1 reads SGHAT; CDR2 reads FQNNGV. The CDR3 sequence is CASSFSDSYEQYF. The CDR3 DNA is TGTGCCAGCAGCTTCAGCGACTCCTACGAGCAGTACTTC.

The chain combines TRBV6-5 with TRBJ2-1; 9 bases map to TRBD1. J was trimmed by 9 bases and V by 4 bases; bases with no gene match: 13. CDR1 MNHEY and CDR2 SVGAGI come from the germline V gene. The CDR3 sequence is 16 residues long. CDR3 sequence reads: CASSSPRDRALSEQFF. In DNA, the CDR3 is TGTGCCAGCAGTTCCCCCCGGGACAGGGCCCTTAGTGAGCAGTTCTTC.

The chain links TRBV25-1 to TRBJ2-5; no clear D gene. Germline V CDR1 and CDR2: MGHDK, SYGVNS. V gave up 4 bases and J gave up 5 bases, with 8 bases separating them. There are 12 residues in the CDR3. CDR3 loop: CASSAPVETQYF. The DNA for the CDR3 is TGTGCCAGCAGTGCCCCGGTGGAGACCCAGTACTTC.

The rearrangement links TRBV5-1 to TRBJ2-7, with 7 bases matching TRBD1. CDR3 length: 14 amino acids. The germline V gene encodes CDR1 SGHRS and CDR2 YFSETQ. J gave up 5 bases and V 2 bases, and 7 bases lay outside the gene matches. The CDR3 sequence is CASSFRDSVDEQYF. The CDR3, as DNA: TGCGCCAGCAGCTTCCGGGACAGTGTCGACGAGCAGTACTTC. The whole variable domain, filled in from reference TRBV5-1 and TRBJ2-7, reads KAGVTQTPRYLIKTRGQQVTLSCSPISGHRSVSWYQQTPGQGLQFLFEYFSETQRNKGNFPGRFSGRQFSNSRSEMNVSTLELGDSALYLCASSFRDSVDEQYFGPGTRLTVT.

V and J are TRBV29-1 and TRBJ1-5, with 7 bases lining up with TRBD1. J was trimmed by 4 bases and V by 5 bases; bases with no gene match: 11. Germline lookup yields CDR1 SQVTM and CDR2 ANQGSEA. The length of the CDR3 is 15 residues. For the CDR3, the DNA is TGCAGCGTTACCATCCAGGGGGTTAGTAATCAGCCCCAGCATTTT. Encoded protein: CSVTIQGVSNQPQHF.

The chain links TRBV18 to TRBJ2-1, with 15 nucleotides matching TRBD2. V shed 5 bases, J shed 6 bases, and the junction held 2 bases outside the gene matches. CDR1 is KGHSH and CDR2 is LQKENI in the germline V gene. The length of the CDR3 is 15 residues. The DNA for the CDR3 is TGTGCCAGCTCAGCGGGACTAGCGGGGGGCAATGAGCAGTTCTTC. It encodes CASSAGLAGGNEQFF.

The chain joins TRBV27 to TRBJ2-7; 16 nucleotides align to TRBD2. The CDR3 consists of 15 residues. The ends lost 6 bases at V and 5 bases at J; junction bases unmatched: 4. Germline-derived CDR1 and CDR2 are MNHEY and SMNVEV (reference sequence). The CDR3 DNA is TGTGCCAGCAGGGGACTAGCGGGAGGGCCCCACGAGCAGTACTTC. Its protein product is CASRGLAGGPHEQYF.

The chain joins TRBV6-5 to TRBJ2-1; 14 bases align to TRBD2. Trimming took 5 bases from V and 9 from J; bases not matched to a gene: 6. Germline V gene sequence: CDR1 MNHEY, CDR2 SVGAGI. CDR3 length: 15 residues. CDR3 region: CASSMTSGRAGEQFF. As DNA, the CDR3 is TGTGCCAGCAGTATGACTAGCGGGAGGGCCGGTGAGCAGTTCTTC.

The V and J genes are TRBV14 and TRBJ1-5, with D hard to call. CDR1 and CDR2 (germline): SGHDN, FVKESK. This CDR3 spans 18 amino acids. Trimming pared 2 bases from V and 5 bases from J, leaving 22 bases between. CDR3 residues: CASSQKVGGGGRYQPQHF. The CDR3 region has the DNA TGTGCCAGCAGCCAAAAGGTGGGTGGCGGAGGACGGTATCAGCCCCAGCATTTT.

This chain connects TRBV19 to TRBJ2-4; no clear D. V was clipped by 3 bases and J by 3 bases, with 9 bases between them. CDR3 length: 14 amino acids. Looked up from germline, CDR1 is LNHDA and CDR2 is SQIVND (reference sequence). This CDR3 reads CASSIRGVKNIQYF. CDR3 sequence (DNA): TGTGCCAGTAGTATTCGTGGAGTCAAAAACATTCAGTACTTC. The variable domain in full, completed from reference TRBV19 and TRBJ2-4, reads DGGITQSPKYLFRKEGQNVTLSCEQNLNHDAMYWYRQDPGQGLRLIYYSQIVNDFQKGDIAEGYSVSREKKESFPLTVTSAQKNPTAFYLCASSIRGVKNIQYFGAGTRLSVL.

The CDR3 is CAWSHGEGGANYGYTF. CDR3 in DNA: TGTGCCTGGAGTCATGGCGAAGGGGGCGCCAACTATGGCTACACCTTC. The V gene is TRBV30, the J gene TRBJ1-2; the match to TRBD1 covers 7 bases. This CDR3 has 16 amino acids. Germline CDR1 and CDR2: GTSNPN and SVGIG (reference sequence). V gave up 2 bases and J gave up 2 bases; unmatched junction bases: 11.

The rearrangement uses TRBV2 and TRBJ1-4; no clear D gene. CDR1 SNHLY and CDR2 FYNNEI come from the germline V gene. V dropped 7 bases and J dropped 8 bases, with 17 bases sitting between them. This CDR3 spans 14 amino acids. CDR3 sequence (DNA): TGTGCCAGCACGGATGGCGGGGTTTCGGAAAAACTGTTTTTT. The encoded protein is CASTDGGVSEKLFF.

CDR3 amino acids: CASSLIWGGGPGNEQFF. The CDR3 DNA sequence: TGTGCCAGCAGCTTAATATGGGGCGGGGGACCTGGGAATGAGCAGTTCTTC. The chain uses TRBV7-3 and TRBJ2-1; 7 bases are shared with TRBD2. The germline V gene has CDR1 SGHTA and CDR2 FQGTGA. The trim removed 1 base at V and 7 bases at J, leaving 13 bases unmatched. The CDR3 has 17 amino acids.

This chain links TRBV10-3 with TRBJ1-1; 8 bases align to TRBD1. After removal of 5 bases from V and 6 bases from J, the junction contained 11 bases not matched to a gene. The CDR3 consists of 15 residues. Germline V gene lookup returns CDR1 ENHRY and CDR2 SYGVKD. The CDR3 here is CAISRGSGGHSEAFF. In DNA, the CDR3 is TGTGCCATCAGTCGAGGCTCAGGGGGCCACTCTGAAGCTTTCTTT.

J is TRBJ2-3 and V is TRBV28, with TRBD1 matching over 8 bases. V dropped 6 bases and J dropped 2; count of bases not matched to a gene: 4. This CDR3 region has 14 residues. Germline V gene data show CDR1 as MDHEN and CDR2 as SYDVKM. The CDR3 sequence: CASSPGGLTDTQYF. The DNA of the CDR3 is TGTGCCAGCAGCCCAGGGGGCCTCACAGATACGCAGTATTTT.

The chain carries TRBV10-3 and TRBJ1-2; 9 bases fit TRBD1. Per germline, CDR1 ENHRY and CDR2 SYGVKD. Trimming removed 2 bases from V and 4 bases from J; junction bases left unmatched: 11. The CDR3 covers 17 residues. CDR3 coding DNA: TGTGCCATCAGTGAGAATTTACAGGGGGCCGTCCGCTATGGCTACACCTTC. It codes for CAISENLQGAVRYGYTF.

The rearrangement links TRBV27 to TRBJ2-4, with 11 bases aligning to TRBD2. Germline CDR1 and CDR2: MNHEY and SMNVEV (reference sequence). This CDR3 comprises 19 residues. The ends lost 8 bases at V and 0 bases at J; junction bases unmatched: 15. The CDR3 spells CASRSSSGGSPSAKNIQYF. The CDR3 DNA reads TGTGCCAGCCGCTCCTCTAGCGGGGGGAGCCCCTCAGCCAAAAACATTCAGTACTTC.

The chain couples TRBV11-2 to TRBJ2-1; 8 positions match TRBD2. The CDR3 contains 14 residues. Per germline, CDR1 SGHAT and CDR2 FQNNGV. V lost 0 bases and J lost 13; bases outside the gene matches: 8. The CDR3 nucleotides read TGTGCCAGCAGCTTAGATCGACGGGGGGGTCTACAGTTCTTC. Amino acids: CASSLDRRGGLQFF.

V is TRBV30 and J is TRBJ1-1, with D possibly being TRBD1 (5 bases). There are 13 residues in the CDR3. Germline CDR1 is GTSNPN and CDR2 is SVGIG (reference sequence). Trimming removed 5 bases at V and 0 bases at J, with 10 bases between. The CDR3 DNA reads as TGTGCCTGGGATAGGGGTCTGAACACTGAAGCTTTCTTT. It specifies CAWDRGLNTEAFF.

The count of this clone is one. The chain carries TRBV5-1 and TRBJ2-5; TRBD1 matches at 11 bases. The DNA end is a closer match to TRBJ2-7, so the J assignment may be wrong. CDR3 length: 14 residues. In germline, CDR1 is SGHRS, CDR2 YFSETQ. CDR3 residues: CASSWAGTGGEQYF. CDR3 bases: TGCGCCAGCAGCTGGGCTGGGACAGGGGGCGAGCAGTACTTC.

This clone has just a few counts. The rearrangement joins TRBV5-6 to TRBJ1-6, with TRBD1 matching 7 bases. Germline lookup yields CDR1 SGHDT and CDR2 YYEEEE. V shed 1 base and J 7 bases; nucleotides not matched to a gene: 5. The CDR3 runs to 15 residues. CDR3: CASSLIGTVNSPLHF. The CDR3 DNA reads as TGTGCCAGCAGCTTGATCGGGACAGTCAATTCACCCCTCCACTTT.

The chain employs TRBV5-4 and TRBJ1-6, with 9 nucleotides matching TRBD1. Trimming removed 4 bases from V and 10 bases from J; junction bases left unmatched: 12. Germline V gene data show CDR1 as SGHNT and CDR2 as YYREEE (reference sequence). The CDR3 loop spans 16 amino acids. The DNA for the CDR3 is TGTGCCAGCAGCCAGCTGGGACAGGGCTTTACCTCACCCCTCCACTTT. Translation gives CASSQLGQGFTSPLHF.